This entry features one T cell receptor (beta chain) sequence. What it binds is unknown. The data stem from a study of vaccination and CD4 T cells after COVID-19. Treatment here: 10-day PBMC culture with coronavirus spike peptide pools or control peptides (ViraFEST assay). It was before the COVID-19 pandemic (2011-2018) that the unexposed donor's CD4+ T cells were collected. The germline V gene encodes CDR1 SGHTA and CDR2 FQGNSA. Trimming left V 5 bases short and J 2 bases short, with 12 bases between. The CDR3 has 14 residues. The Oncomine TCR Beta short-read assay was applied to DNA of cultured CD4+ T cells. DNA came from CD4+ T cells after culture. TCRdb analysed the PCR reads with MiXCR anew, one entry per CDR3 protein. The top ten clones hold about 25% of a sample with about 8,300 distinct CDR3 sequences, roughly 50% of them seen once.

The material sequenced was CD4+ T cells from blood, cultured in vitro. The chain uses TRBV7-2 and TRBJ2-5, with a possible D match to TRBD2 (5 bases). This sequence was found in a human donor in good health. The CDR3 DNA reads as TGTGCCAGCAGCGATGGACGGGGTCAAGAGACCCAGTACTTC. The encoded protein is CASSDGRGQETQYF.